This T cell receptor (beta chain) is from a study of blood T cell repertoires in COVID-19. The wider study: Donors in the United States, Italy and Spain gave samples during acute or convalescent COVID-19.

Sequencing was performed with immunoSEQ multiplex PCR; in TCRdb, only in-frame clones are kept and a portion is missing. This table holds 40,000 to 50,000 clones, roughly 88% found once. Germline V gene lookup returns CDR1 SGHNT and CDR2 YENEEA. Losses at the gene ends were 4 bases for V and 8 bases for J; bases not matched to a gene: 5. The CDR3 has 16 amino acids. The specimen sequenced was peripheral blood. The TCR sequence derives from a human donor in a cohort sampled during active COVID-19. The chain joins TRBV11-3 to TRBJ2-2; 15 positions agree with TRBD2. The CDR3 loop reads CASSSGLAGGSGELFF. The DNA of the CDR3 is TGTGCCAGCAGCTCCGGACTAGCGGGAGGGTCGGGGGAGCTGTTTTTT.